This passage covers 13 T cell receptor beta chains from one sample sequenced in a study of blood T cell repertoires in COVID-19. TCRdb's table, derived via immunoSEQ multiplex PCR, lists solely in-frame clones and lacks some. Of 130,000 to 150,000 clones listed, approximately 89% are singletons. The sequencing sample was made of peripheral blood. These receptors originate from a human donor in a cohort sampled during active COVID-19.

The CDR3 is CASSIGQGFGAFF. CDR3 coding DNA: TGTGCCAGCAGCATTGGACAGGGCTTTGGAGCTTTCTTT. The gene calls are TRBV6-5 and TRBJ1-1, with 8 bases that match TRBD1. V lost 6 bases and J lost 10; bases outside the gene matches: 10. The V gene's germline CDR1 is MNHEY and CDR2 SVGAGI. The CDR3 loop spans 13 amino acids.

This rearrangement joins TRBV21-1 to TRBJ2-2; the table's D call of TRBD2 was not tested on the DNA. TRBV21-1 is reported as a pseudogene. The CDR3 extends over 18 amino acids. The chain's CDR3 is CASRSTSGGALNTGELFF. The CDR3 DNA reads as TGTGCCAGCAGATCGACTAGCGGGGGGGCCCTTAACACCGGGGAGCTGTTTTTT.

The CDR3 nucleotides are TGCGCCAGCAGCCAAGGCGGCGACTCCTACAATGAGCAGTTCTTC. This codes for CASSQGGDSYNEQFF. This chain joins TRBV4-1 and TRBJ2-1; D gene unclear. Trimming took 1 base from V and 0 from J, leaving 7 bases between them. Germline CDR1 MGHRA, CDR2 YSYEKL. The CDR3 spans 15 residues.

This chain links TRBV9 with TRBJ2-7; 11 nucleotides align to TRBD2. CDR3 length equals 14 residues. Unmatched junction bases numbered 2, after V lost 4 bases and J lost 2 bases. From germline, CDR1 is SGDLS and CDR2 YYNGEE. Written as DNA, the CDR3 is TGTGCCAGCAGCCCTAGCGGGGGGCCCTACGAGCAGTACTTC. Its translation is CASSPSGGPYEQYF.

J is TRBJ1-2 and V is TRBV30, with a weak D call TRBD1 (5 bases). V lost 4 bases and J lost 0, with 15 bases in between. CDR3 length equals 15 residues. Germline V gene data show CDR1 as GTSNPN and CDR2 as SVGIG (reference sequence). The CDR3 is CAWTEGHETNYGYTF. CDR3 bases: TGTGCCTGGACCGAAGGACACGAAACTAACTATGGCTACACCTTC.

The V and J genes are TRBV5-6 and TRBJ1-2; 7 nucleotides match TRBD1. Germline V lookup: CDR1 SGHDT, CDR2 YYEEEE. The CDR3 is made up of 14 amino acids. J gave up 0 bases and V 2 bases, and 1 base lay outside the gene matches. The CDR3, as DNA: TGTGCCAGCAGCTTCGGGACAGCTAACTATGGCTACACCTTC. Translated, it gives CASSFGTANYGYTF.

This sequence joins TRBV10-2 and TRBJ1-1, with 10 bases aligning to TRBD1. The germline V gene has CDR1 WSHSY and CDR2 SAAADI. The V segment lost 6 bases and the J segment 5 bases; nucleotides outside the gene matches: 6. The CDR3 has 14 residues. The CDR3 is CASRDRGRETEAFF. The CDR3 region has the DNA TGCGCCAGCAGAGACAGGGGGCGGGAAACTGAAGCTTTCTTT.

The chain links TRBV5-1 to TRBJ1-6; D may be TRBD1 (5 bases). In germline, CDR1 is SGHRS, CDR2 YFSETQ. The V gene lost 4 bases and the J gene lost 5 bases, with 13 bases spanning the gap. The CDR3 is made up of 15 amino acids. CDR3 sequence reads: CASSPAGVHNSPLHF. The DNA for the CDR3 is TGCGCCAGCAGCCCGGCGGGGGTACATAATTCACCCCTCCACTTT.

This chain uses TRBV20-1 with TRBJ1-1; D not resolved. Trimming stripped 7 bases from V and 4 bases from J, with 10 bases between. Germline CDR1 DFQATT, CDR2 SNEGSKA (reference sequence). The CDR3 extends over 11 amino acids. The CDR3 is CSVGSLTEAFF. The DNA of the CDR3 is TGCAGTGTGGGGAGCCTCACTGAAGCTTTCTTT.

The chain carries TRBV3-1 (or the pseudogene TRBV3-2) and TRBJ1-2, with D perhaps matching TRBD1 (5 bases). Germline V CDR1 and CDR2: LGHDT, YNNKEL (reference sequence). CDR3 size: 16 residues. Between the trimmed V and J ends, which lost 3 bases and 0 bases, there was a span of 14 bases. For the CDR3, the DNA is TGTGCCAGCAGCCACCCAGCGGGGCCCTCTAACTATGGCTACACCTTC. Encoded protein: CASSHPAGPSNYGYTF.

The chain recombines TRBV4-1 with TRBJ2-3, with TRBD2 identical over 9 bases. Germline V lookup: CDR1 MGHRA, CDR2 YSYEKL. V lost 4 bases, J lost 0 bases, and 8 bases stayed unmatched. The CDR3 sequence is 17 residues long. For the CDR3, the DNA is TGCGCCAGCAGCCCCGGACTAGCGCGTACTAGCACAGATACGCAGTATTTT. Translated, it gives CASSPGLARTSTDTQYF.

DNA for the CDR3: TGTGCCAGCAGCTTGGACGTAACTAGCACAGATACGCAGTATTTT. Encoded protein: CASSLDVTSTDTQYF. The chain links TRBV5-5 to TRBJ2-3; D call uncertain. Germline V CDR1 and CDR2: SGHKS, YYEKEE (reference sequence). The length of the CDR3 is 15 residues. With 0 bases removed from V and 0 bases from J, the gap between germline ends came to 8 bases.

The genes are TRBV6-4 and TRBJ2-7; TRBD2 aligns across 7 bases. The V segment lost 7 bases and the J segment 9 bases; nucleotides outside the gene matches: 21. Germline CDR1 MRHNA, CDR2 SNTAGT. There are 16 residues in the CDR3. The CDR3, as DNA: TGTGCCAGCAAATATGGGAGGGCGGGGGTCCCCCCTGGGCAGTACTTC. As protein: CASKYGRAGVPPGQYF.